This T cell receptor (beta chain) was recorded in a study of blood T cells in healthy people across ages (dated by TCRdb to between 2014 and 2016). Notes on the research overall: In model experiments, roughly one uniquely barcoded TCR beta cDNA molecule per two T cells was captured by template switching. Using deep sequencing normalized with unique cDNA molecular identifiers, the study measured how TCR beta repertoire diversity changes with age. The study analyzed two additional independent replicas of 1 million unique cDNA reads from the same blood draw for two donors, one aged 18 to 29 and one aged 80 or older. The donors were divided into four age groups: young (average 16 years), middle-aged (under 40), aged (about 61) and long-lived (approximately 74). To avoid experimental bias, donors of different ages were spread randomly across the sequencing lanes. Here is what the overall study found, with its caveats: Compared with the aged group, the long-lived group had more naive CD4+ T cells, fewer expanded clones and increased TCR diversity, a pattern suggesting age selection. A strong correlation was found between observed TCR beta diversity and the percentage of naive T cells measured by flow cytometry. Estimates of total diversity based on one million sequenced T cells were regarded as lower bounds and as underestimates. Because the CMV infection status of the donors was unknown, age-related changes in expanded clonotypes may potentially have been confounded. Observed TCR beta diversity per million T cells fell roughly linearly with age, and a significant reduction was already apparent by age about 36. Since profiling was done on bulk unsorted PBMCs, naive and antigen-experienced compartments could not be conclusively compared.

The library was produced with 5' RACE. These reads were obtained on an Illumina HiSeq 2500. A second PCR of roughly 6 to 11 cycles was run with a J-beta primer mix and a sample-barcoded 5' primer. Each TCR beta cDNA molecule received a unique molecular identifier from a template-switch 5' adaptor carrying 12 random nucleotides. Each sample yielded at least 2.5 million CDR3-containing paired-end reads. The Mint cDNA synthesis kit, primed by a TRBC-specific oligonucleotide, was used to synthesize first-strand cDNA from all RNA. All cDNA was treated with uracil-DNA glycosylase and then went through a first 18-cycle PCR with the universal primers M1SS and BC2_uni_R. The study's own analysis went as follows. Each sample was normalized by randomly selecting 1 million high-quality reads, each carrying a distinct molecular identifier. Reads with shared molecular identifiers were discarded instead of being binned into consensus sequences. MiTCR, set to a Q25 quality threshold and the strictest error-elimination algorithm, was used for CDR3 identification, clonotype clustering and error correction. Lower-bound total TCR beta diversity was estimated with a nonparametric unseen species model using Euler transformation. TCRdb reran the public reads through fastp at Q25 and MiXCR, keeping productive beta chains. Duplicate CDR3 protein sequences are folded into a single record with the most common DNA and genes. The V and J calls, along with clone size, are taken from TCRdb and not from the paper's own processing. The sample has 1.5 million to 2 million distinct CDR3 sequences on record, about 28% of them singletons. Of the sample, less than 9.5% falls within the top ten clones.

Details on this clonotype: The antigen this receptor binds is unknown. The record has no base qualities; no much larger clone is one base away.

Systemically healthy Caucasian individuals from Russia, some 40 in total and aged about 6 to 100 years, were included as donors. Each donor gave ten milliliters of peripheral blood, collected into EDTA-treated Vacutainer tubes. Ficoll-Paque density-gradient centrifugation was used to isolate PBMCs, with at least 6 million obtained per sample. Trizol reagent was used to extract total RNA from the PBMCs, yielding at least 6 micrograms per sample. For every donor, an aliquot of PBMCs went through flow cytometry to measure the percentages of naive CD45RAhigh/CD27high T cells. Spanning cysteine to phenylalanine, the CDR3 consists of 15 amino acids. Only CDR3 DNA is held: 45 bases, read in frame from base 1. According to the germline V gene (reference sequence), CDR1 reads SGHKS and CDR2 reads YYEKEE. Deletion took 2 bases off V and 3 bases off J, with a span of 11 bases between the germline ends.

The chain links TRBV5-5 with TRBJ1-4, with no D gene named confidently. Sequenced input: blood. The sequence was obtained from a woman aged 25 to 39 in good health. Here the CDR3 is given as CASSFIGSSNEKLFF. The DNA sequence is as follows: TGTGCCAGCAGCTTCATCGGCAGTTCTAATGAAAAACTGTTTTTT.